The 21 T cell receptor beta chains below were found in one sample sequenced in a study of cytomegalovirus exposure and HLA in healthy donors. Primers: 60 Vbeta forward and 13 Jbeta reverse. Sequencing used immunoSEQ multiplex PCR; TCRdb keeps in-frame clones, though not all of them. The table records 85,000 to 100,000 clones, under 85% of them present only once. Sequencing used PBMCs. Receptors were obtained from a middle-aged woman in good health and CMV-seropositive.

This clone was seen only a few times. The rearrangement links TRBV2 to TRBJ1-1, with 7 bases lining up with TRBD1. Germline-derived CDR1 and CDR2 are SNHLY and FYNNEI. V lost 0 bases to trimming and J lost 6 bases; unmatched junction nucleotides: 7. This CDR3 spans 15 amino acids. The CDR3 spells CASSEAGRGQAEAFF. The CDR3 DNA follows: TGTGCCAGCAGTGAAGCTGGAAGGGGGCAGGCTGAAGCTTTCTTT.

This clone has more than one count but fewer than ten. J is TRBJ2-2 and V is TRBV5-1, with 9 bases fitting TRBD2. This CDR3 has 16 residues. V lost 0 bases to trimming and J lost 1 base; unmatched junction nucleotides: 1. The germline V gene has CDR1 SGHRS and CDR2 YFSETQ. In nucleotides, the CDR3 is TGCGCCAGCAGCTTGGTAGCGGGGGAGAACACCGGGGAGCTGTTTTTT. It specifies CASSLVAGENTGELFF.

The chain is built from TRBV10-3 and TRBJ1-2; TRBD1 aligns across 7 bases. Unmatched junction bases numbered 13, after V lost 5 bases and J lost 10 bases. The CDR3 consists of 14 residues. From germline, CDR1 is ENHRY and CDR2 SYGVKD. The CDR3 region has the DNA TGTGCCATCAGTCCGGGGACAGAGGTCTGGAACTACACCTTC. This encodes CAISPGTEVWNYTF.

The genes are TRBV7-2 and TRBJ2-7; D gene uncertain. CDR1 is SGHTA, CDR2 FQGNSA, per germline. This CDR3 is built from 12 residues. V lost 3 bases and J 7 bases, leaving 10 bases between the germline ends. The CDR3 loop is CASSFSLPEQYF. The CDR3 DNA reads as TGTGCCAGCAGCTTCTCACTCCCGGAGCAGTACTTC.

The V call is TRBV11-3, the J call TRBJ2-7, with TRBD2 matching over 11 bases. This CDR3 comprises 18 residues. J lost 2 bases, V lost 0 bases, and 9 bases had no gene match. In germline, CDR1 is SGHNT, CDR2 YENEEA. CDR3 protein: CASSLDSRGGLAAYEQYF. CDR3 in DNA: TGTGCCAGCAGCTTAGATAGTCGTGGGGGACTAGCGGCCTACGAGCAGTACTTC.

J is TRBJ1-2 and V is TRBV28, with D hard to call. The CDR3 covers 13 residues. Trimming cost V 3 bases and J 4 bases, with 9 bases left between them. The germline CDR1 and CDR2 sequences are MDHEN and SYDVKM. CDR3 sequence reads: CASSFAGVYGYTF. The CDR3 DNA reads as TGTGCCAGCAGTTTCGCCGGAGTCTATGGCTACACCTTC.

This clone was recorded a few times. V is TRBV2 and J is TRBJ1-1; D is possibly TRBD1 (6 bases). V shed 7 bases and J shed 8 bases, with 20 bases lying between them. The CDR3 has 14 amino acids. Germline V lookup: CDR1 SNHLY, CDR2 FYNNEI. The CDR3 protein is CASIHRDNSLEAFF. In DNA, the CDR3 is TGTGCCAGCATACACAGGGACAACTCCCTCGAAGCTTTCTTT. The variable domain in full, with the rest retrieved from reference TRBV2 and TRBJ1-1, is EPEVTQTPSHQVTQMGQEVILRCVPISNHLYFYWYRQILGQKVEFLVSFYNNEISEKSEIFDDQFSVERPDGSNFTLKIRSTKLEDSAMYFCASIHRDNSLEAFFGQGTRLTVV.

In this sample, this clone turned up a few times. This chain joins TRBV10-1 and TRBJ1-2; unclear D gene. The CDR3 sequence is 15 residues long. V was pared by 0 bases and J by 4 bases, with 12 bases between. CDR1 is WNHNN, CDR2 SYGVQD, per germline (reference sequence). The CDR3 spells CASSESPGDLYGYTF. The CDR3 DNA is TGCGCCAGCAGTGAGTCCCCCGGAGACCTCTATGGCTACACCTTC.

A few counts support this clone. The J gene is TRBJ2-4, the V gene TRBV7-9; 7 nucleotides match TRBD1. Germline V lookup: CDR1 SEHNR, CDR2 FQNEAQ (reference sequence). Trimming at V came to 0 bases and at J to 7 bases, leaving 0 bases not matched to a gene. This CDR3 region has 13 residues. The CDR3: CASSLAGQNIQYF. The CDR3, as DNA: TGTGCCAGCAGCTTAGCGGGACAGAACATTCAGTACTTC.

The genes are TRBV6-6 and TRBJ2-7; no clear D gene. The CDR3 runs to 14 residues. Trimming removed 5 bases at V and 0 bases at J, with 11 bases between. CDR1 and CDR2 from the germline V gene are MNHNY and SVGAGI (reference sequence). The CDR3 is CASSPRSPSYEQYF. The CDR3 DNA follows: TGTGCCAGCAGTCCAAGGAGCCCCTCCTACGAGCAGTACTTC.

The chain recombines TRBV2 with TRBJ2-2, with 8 bases fitting TRBD2. CDR1 is SNHLY, CDR2 FYNNEI, per germline. This CDR3 has 15 residues. Germline trimming cut 6 bases from V and 3 bases from J; bases unmatched to any gene: 6. The CDR3 sequence: CASRFGLADTGELFF. The CDR3 nucleotides are TGTGCCAGCAGGTTCGGACTAGCCGACACCGGGGAGCTGTTTTTT.

This clone was picked up a small number of times. J is TRBJ2-4 and V is TRBV2, with a weak D call TRBD2 (6 bases). Germline V gives CDR1 SNHLY, CDR2 FYNNEI. The CDR3 length is 13 residues. V shed 6 bases and J shed 6 bases, with 12 bases lying between them. CDR3 in amino acids: CASRRDEGNIQYF. CDR3 nucleotide sequence: TGTGCCAGCAGGCGGGATGAGGGAAACATTCAGTACTTC.

This clone came up once. The rearrangement links TRBV28 to TRBJ1-4; D unresolved. Germline values: CDR1 MDHEN, CDR2 SYDVKM. This CDR3 spans 13 amino acids. V dropped 3 bases and J dropped 7 bases, with 9 bases sitting between them. The CDR3 region has the DNA TGTGCCAGCAGTTTGGCACAGAGTGAAAAACTGTTTTTT. It codes for CASSLAQSEKLFF.

This sequence joins TRBV30 and TRBJ2-4; 9 nucleotides align to TRBD1. The CDR3 contains 14 residues. V gave up 2 bases and J gave up 8 bases; unmatched junction bases: 7. The germline CDR1 and CDR2 sequences are GTSNPN and SVGIG (reference sequence). CDR3 loop: CAWSRGTGKDIQYF. As DNA, the CDR3 is TGTGCCTGGAGTCGAGGGACAGGGAAAGACATTCAGTACTTC.

The genes are TRBV27 and TRBJ2-1; 12 bases align to TRBD2. This CDR3 spans 12 amino acids. The germline CDR1 and CDR2 sequences are MNHEY and SMNVEV (reference sequence). The J segment lost 15 bases and the V segment lost 6 bases, leaving 6 bases of the junction unmatched. This CDR3 is CASRLTSGRTFF. Written as DNA, the CDR3 is TGTGCCAGCAGGCTCACTAGCGGGAGGACGTTCTTC.

Only a few counts were recorded for this clone. The chain has TRBV7-9 and TRBJ1-1; D not certain. Germline values: CDR1 SEHNR, CDR2 FQNEAQ (reference sequence). CDR3 size: 11 residues. Trimming shortened V by 8 bases and J by 6 bases, and 10 bases separated the two germline ends. DNA of the CDR3: TGTGCCAGCGGCCTGTCCCCTGAAGCTTTCTTT. Its protein is CASGLSPEAFF. Supplemented by reference TRBV7-9 and TRBJ1-1, the full variable domain reads DTGVSQNPRHKITKRGQNVTFRCDPISEHNRLYWYRQTLGQGPEFLTYFQNEAQLEKSRLLSDRFSAERPKGSFSTLEIQRTEQGDSAMYLCASGLSPEAFFGQGTRLTVV.

The V call is TRBV5-1, the J call TRBJ2-5; TRBD1 is a possible D gene (6 bases). The V end was cut by 4 bases, the J end by 5 bases, with 15 bases between. CDR1 is SGHRS and CDR2 is YFSETQ in the germline V gene. The CDR3 is 14 amino acids. CDR3 nucleotides: TGCGCCAGCAGCCGTTCCACAGGGATGGAGACCCAGTACTTC. Amino acid sequence: CASSRSTGMETQYF.

The genes are TRBV14 and TRBJ2-5; D is unclear. Trimming removed 1 base from V and 0 bases from J, with 9 bases in between. This CDR3 spans 15 amino acids. The germline CDR1 and CDR2 sequences are SGHDN and FVKESK. CDR3 sequence reads: CASSQGFRYQETQYF. The CDR3 DNA follows: TGTGCCAGCAGCCAAGGGTTCAGGTACCAAGAGACCCAGTACTTC.

The chain combines TRBV10-3 with TRBJ1-2; D perhaps matches TRBD1 (6 bases). The length of the CDR3 is 12 residues. CDR1 and CDR2 (germline): ENHRY, SYGVKD. Trimming stripped 4 bases from V and 5 bases from J, with 8 bases between. CDR3 DNA sequence: TGTGCCATCAGTGGGACAGAGTATGGCTACACCTTC. Encoded protein: CAISGTEYGYTF.

This chain joins TRBV5-1 and TRBJ2-5; 11 bases fit TRBD2. This CDR3 region has 16 residues. Germline V gene data show CDR1 as SGHRS and CDR2 as YFSETQ. J lost 1 base, V lost 5 bases, and 7 bases had no gene match. CDR3 region: CASRLLAGVSQETQYF. The CDR3 region has the DNA TGCGCCAGCAGGTTACTAGCGGGAGTATCCCAAGAGACCCAGTACTTC.

The V call is TRBV4-1, the J call TRBJ2-5; 12 nucleotides line up with TRBD2. J gave up 3 bases and V 4 bases, and 6 bases lay outside the gene matches. The CDR3 is 16 amino acids. Per germline, CDR1 MGHRA and CDR2 YSYEKL. The CDR3 spells CASSLRLAGAEETQYF. The DNA for the CDR3 is TGCGCCAGCAGCCTTCGACTAGCGGGAGCAGAAGAGACCCAGTACTTC.